This TCR beta chain comes out of a study of blood T cell repertoires in COVID-19 (dated by TCRdb to the early 2020s). For context, the study as a whole: Collaborator samples came from the United States, Italy and Spain and covered acute and convalescent phases of COVID-19. The material from the prospective study consisted of cDNA or gDNA derived from T cells, B-cell-depleted T cells, or PBMCs. Subjects who had been exposed to COVID-19, were actively infected with it, or had recovered from it provided the deeply sampled blood TCRbeta repertoires that made up the dataset. The repertoires were released in a freely available public database intended as a resource for research on the immune response to SARS-CoV-2. The samples were drawn from the first 160 participants of the ongoing ImmuneRACE study and from some 1,300 subjects provided by 6 global collaborators. Nearly every sample came with metadata listing a de-identified subject ID, COVID-19 status, age in years and sex. Where HLA class I and class II types were available, the types were taken from metadata supplied by the sample provider, not from assay-based typing.

Details on this clone: The clone's antigen remains unknown. Base qualities were left out, and no much larger clone turns up one base away.

TCRbeta CDR3 regions were amplified from genomic DNA using the immunoSEQ Assay, a bias-controlled multiplex PCR. As for the authors' bioinformatics: Within the assay, amplification of reference gene primers was used to estimate how many nucleated cells each sample contained. To quantify the absolute abundance of each unique TCRbeta CDR3 rearrangement, sequence reads were collapsed and filtered. For each sample, productive Simpson clonality was calculated as the square root of Simpson's diversity index over productive rearrangements. Sourced from immuneACCESS, this table was stored by TCRdb with only in-frame sequences that have V and J called. A share of the clones is absent; for the studies checked, an unresolved V gene accounts for under half, and the remainder has no known explanation. V, J and clone size are taken as reported in that table, and D and trimming were inferred from the DNA itself. The sample records some 200,000 clones, around 80% of which are singletons. The ten largest make up 5.5% to 8.5% of the sample.

The collaborating institutions used their own protocols to collect whole blood in K2EDTA tubes. Collaborator samples were shipped for TCRbeta analysis as frozen whole blood, isolated PBMCs, or DNA extracted from either sample type. General study outcomes and caveats: The amount of clinical and demographic metadata varied by source and participant and was provided uncurated.

CDR1 and CDR2 are drawn from the germline V gene (reference sequence): LGHDT, YNNKEL. Taken from cysteine to phenylalanine, the CDR3 has 15 residues. The CDR3 DNA has 45 bases and is translated from base 1. Deletion took 6 bases off V and 1 base off J, with a span of 13 bases between the germline ends. What was sequenced was peripheral blood. This clonotype originated in an older woman with acute or convalescent COVID-19. The rearrangement combines TRBV3-1 (or the pseudogene TRBV3-2) with TRBJ1-3, and the D gene may be TRBD1, 6 bases matching. The nucleotide sequence is given as TGTGCCAGCAGTCAGCAGGGGCCTTCTGGAAACACCATATATTTT. Translated, it reads CASSQQGPSGNTIYF.